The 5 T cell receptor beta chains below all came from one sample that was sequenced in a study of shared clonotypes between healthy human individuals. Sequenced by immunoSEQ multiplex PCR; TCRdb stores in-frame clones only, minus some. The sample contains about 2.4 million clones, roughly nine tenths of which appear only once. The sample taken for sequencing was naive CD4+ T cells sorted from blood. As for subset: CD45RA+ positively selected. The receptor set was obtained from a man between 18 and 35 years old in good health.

Here the CDR3 DNA reads TGTGCCAGCAGCTTGGAGCGGACGTACTATGGCTACACCTTC. Translated: CASSLERTYYGYTF. The chain carries TRBV5-6 and TRBJ1-2; D gene unclear. Trimming shortened V by 0 bases and J by 3 bases, and 9 bases separated the two germline ends. CDR3 size: 14 residues. Looked up from germline, CDR1 is SGHDT and CDR2 is YYEEEE.

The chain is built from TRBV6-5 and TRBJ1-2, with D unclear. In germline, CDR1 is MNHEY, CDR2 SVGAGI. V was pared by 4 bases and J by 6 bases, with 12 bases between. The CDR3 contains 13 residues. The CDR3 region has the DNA TGTGCCAGCAGTTCGAACAGAAATCATGGCTACACCTTC. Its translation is CASSSNRNHGYTF.

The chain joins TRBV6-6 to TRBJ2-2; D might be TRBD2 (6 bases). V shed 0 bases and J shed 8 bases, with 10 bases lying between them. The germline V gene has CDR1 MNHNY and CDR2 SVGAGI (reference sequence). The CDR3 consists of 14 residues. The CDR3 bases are TGTGCCAGCAGTTACTCGACCAGCGGGGGGGAGCTGTTTTTT. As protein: CASSYSTSGGELFF.

CDR3 DNA: TGTGCCAGCAGTACCGGACAGGGCAAGAACACCGGGGAGCTGTTTTTT. As protein: CASSTGQGKNTGELFF. The V call is TRBV6-6, the J call TRBJ2-2; the match to TRBD1 covers 8 bases. This CDR3 is 16 amino acids long. V was pared by 5 bases and J by 1 base, with 6 bases of the junction left unmatched. Looked up from germline, CDR1 is MNHNY and CDR2 is SVGAGI (reference sequence).

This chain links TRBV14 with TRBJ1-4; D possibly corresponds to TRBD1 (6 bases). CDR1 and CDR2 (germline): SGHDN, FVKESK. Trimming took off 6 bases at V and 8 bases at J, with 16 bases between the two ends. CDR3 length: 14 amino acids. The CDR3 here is CASRRGDRREKLFF. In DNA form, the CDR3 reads TGTGCCAGCAGGCGTGGAGACAGGCGGGAAAAACTGTTTTTT.